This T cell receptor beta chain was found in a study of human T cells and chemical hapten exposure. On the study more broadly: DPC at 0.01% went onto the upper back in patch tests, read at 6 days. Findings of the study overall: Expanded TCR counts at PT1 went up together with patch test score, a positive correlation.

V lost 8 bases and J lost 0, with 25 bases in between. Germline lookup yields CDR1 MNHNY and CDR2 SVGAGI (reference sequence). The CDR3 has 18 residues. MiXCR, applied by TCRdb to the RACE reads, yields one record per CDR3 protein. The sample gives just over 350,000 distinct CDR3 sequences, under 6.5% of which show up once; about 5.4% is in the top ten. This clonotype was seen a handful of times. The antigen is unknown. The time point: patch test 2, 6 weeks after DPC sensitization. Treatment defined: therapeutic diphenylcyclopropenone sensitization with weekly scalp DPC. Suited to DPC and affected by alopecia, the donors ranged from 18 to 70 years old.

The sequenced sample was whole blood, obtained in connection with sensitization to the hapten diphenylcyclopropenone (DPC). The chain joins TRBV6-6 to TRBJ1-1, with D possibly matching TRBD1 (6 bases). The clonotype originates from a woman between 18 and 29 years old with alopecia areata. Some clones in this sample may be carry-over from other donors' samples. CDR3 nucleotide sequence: TGTGCCAGCGTTCCTATATACAGGGCACTGAACATGAACACTGAAGCTTTCTTT. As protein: CASVPIYRALNMNTEAFF.